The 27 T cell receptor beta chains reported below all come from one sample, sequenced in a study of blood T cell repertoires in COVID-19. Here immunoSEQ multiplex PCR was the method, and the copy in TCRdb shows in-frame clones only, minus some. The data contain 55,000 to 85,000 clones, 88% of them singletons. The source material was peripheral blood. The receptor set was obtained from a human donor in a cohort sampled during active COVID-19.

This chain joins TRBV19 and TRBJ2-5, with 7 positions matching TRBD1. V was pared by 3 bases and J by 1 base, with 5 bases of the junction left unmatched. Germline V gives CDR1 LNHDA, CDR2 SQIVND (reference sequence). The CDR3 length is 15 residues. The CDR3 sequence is CASSIKRDSQETQYF. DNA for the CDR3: TGTGCCAGTAGTATTAAGAGGGACAGCCAAGAGACCCAGTACTTC.

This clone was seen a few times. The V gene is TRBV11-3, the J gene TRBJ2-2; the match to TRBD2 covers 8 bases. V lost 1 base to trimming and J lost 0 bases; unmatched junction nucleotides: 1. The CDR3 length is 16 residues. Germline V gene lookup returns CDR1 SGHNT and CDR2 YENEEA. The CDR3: CASSLAGGPNTGELFF. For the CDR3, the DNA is TGTGCCAGCAGCTTAGCGGGAGGGCCGAACACCGGGGAGCTGTTTTTT.

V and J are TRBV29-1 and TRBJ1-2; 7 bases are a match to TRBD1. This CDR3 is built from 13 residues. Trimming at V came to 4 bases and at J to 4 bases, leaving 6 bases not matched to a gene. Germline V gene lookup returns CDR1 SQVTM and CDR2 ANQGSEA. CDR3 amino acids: CSVAGTEIYGYTF. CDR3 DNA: TGCAGCGTTGCGGGGACAGAGATCTATGGCTACACCTTC.

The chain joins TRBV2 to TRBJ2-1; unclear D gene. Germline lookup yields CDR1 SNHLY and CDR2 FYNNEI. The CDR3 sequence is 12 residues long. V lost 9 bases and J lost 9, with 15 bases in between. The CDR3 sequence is CASSRLGTEQFF. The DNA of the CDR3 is TGTGCCAGTTCCCGCCTAGGTACTGAGCAGTTCTTC.

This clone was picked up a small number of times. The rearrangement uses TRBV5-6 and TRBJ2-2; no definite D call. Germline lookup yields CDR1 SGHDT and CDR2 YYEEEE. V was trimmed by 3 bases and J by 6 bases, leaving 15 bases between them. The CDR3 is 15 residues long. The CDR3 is CASSSLGQTAGELFF. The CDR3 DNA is TGTGCCAGCAGCTCCCTTGGGCAGACGGCCGGGGAGCTGTTTTTT.

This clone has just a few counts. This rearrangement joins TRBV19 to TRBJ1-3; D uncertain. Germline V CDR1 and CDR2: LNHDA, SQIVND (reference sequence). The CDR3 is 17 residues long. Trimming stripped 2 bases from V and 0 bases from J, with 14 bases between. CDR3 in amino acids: CASSILGSGNSGNTIYF. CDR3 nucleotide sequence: TGTGCCAGTAGTATATTAGGATCAGGCAACTCTGGAAACACCATATATTTT.

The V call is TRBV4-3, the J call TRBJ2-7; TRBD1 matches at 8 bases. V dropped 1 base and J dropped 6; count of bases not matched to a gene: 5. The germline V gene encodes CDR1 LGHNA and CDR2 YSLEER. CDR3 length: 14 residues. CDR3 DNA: TGCGCCAGCAGCCAAGCCTGGACAGGGAGCGAGCAGTACTTC. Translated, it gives CASSQAWTGSEQYF.

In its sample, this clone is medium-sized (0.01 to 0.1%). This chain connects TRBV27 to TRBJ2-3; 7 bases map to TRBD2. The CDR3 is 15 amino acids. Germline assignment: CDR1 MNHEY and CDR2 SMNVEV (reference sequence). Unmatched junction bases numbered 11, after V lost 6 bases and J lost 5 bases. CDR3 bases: TGTGCCAGCAGCGAACGGGACTACCGTCAAGATACGCAGTATTTT. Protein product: CASSERDYRQDTQYF.

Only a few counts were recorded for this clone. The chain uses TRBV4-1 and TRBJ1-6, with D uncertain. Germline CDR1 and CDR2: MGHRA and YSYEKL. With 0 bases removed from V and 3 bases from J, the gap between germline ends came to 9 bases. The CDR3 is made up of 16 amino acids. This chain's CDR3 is CASSQDAQIYNSPLHF. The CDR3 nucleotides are TGCGCCAGCAGCCAAGACGCCCAGATCTATAATTCACCCCTCCACTTT.

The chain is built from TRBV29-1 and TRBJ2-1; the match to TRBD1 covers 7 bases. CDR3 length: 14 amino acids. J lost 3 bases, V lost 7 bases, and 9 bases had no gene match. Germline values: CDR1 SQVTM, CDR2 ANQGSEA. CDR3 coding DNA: TGCAGCGGGACTTCGGGGACAGTCTACAATGAGCAGTTCTTC. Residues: CSGTSGTVYNEQFF.

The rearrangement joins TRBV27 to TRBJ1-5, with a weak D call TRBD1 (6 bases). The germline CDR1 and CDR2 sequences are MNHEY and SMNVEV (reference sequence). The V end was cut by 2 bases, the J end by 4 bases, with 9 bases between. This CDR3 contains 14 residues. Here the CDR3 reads CASSLRTGNQPQHF. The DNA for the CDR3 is TGTGCCAGCAGTTTACGAACAGGGAATCAGCCCCAGCATTTT.

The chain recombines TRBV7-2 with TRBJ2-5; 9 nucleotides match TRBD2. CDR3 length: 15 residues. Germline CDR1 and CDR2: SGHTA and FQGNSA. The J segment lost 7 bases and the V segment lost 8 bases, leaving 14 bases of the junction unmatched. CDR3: CASGEAGGQRTTQYF. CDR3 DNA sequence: TGTGCCAGCGGCGAGGCGGGGGGGCAAAGAACGACCCAGTACTTC.

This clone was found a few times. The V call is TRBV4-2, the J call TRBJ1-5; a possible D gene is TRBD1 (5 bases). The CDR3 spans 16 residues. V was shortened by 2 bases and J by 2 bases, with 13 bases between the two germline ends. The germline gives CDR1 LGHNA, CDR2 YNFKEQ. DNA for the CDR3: TGTGCCAGCAGCCAAACTGGGCAGGGCGGCAATCAGCCCCAGCATTTT. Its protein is CASSQTGQGGNQPQHF.

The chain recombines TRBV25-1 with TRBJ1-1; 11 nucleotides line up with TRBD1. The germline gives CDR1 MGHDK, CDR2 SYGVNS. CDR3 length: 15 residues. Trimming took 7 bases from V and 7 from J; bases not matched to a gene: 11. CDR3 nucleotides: TGTGCCAGCAAGGACAGGGGGCTTAAACACGGTGAAGCTTTCTTT. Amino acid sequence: CASKDRGLKHGEAFF.

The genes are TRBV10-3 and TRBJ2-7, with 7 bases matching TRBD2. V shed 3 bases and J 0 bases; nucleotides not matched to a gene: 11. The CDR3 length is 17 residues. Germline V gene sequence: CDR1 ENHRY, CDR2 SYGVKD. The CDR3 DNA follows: TGTGCCATCAGTGATGGGCTGGGCTCTAGCGGCTCCTACGAGCAGTACTTC. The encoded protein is CAISDGLGSSGSYEQYF.

CDR3 region: CASSLAGTDLGGYTF. As DNA, the CDR3 is TGCGCCAGCAGCTTGGCGGGGACAGACCTGGGAGGCTACACCTTC. J is TRBJ1-2 and V is TRBV5-1; 7 bases map to TRBD1. Trimming took 0 bases from V and 8 from J; bases not matched to a gene: 10. The germline V gene encodes CDR1 SGHRS and CDR2 YFSETQ. The CDR3 is 15 amino acids.

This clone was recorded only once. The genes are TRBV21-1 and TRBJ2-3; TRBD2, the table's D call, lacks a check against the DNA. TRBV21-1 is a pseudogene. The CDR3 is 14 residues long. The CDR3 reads CASRSGTITDTQYF. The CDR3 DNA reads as TGTGCCAGCAGATCCGGGACTATCACAGATACGCAGTATTTT.

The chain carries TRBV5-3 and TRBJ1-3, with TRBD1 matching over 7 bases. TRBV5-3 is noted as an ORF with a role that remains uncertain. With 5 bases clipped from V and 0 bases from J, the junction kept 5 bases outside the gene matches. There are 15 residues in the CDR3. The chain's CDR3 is CARRGGQTSGNTIYF. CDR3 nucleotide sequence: TGTGCCAGAAGAGGGGGACAGACCTCTGGAAACACCATATATTTT.

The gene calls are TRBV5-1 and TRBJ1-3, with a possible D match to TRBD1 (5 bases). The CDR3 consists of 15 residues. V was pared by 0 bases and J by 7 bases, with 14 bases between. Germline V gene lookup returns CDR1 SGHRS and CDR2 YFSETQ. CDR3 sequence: CASSLDPGPGNTIYF. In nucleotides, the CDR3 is TGCGCCAGCAGCTTGGATCCCGGACCAGGGAACACCATATATTTT.

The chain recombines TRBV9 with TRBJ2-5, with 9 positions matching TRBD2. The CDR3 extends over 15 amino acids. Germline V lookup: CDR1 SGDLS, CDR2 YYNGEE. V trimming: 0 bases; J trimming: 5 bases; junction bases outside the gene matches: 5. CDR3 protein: CASSVGAGGPETQYF. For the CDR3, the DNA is TGTGCCAGCAGCGTAGGGGCGGGGGGGCCGGAGACCCAGTACTTC. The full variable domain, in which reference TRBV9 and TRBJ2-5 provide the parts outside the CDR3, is DSGVTQTPKHLITATGQRVTLRCSPRSGDLSVYWYQQSLDQGLQFLIQYYNGEERAKGNILERFSAQQFPDLHSELNLSSLELGDSALYFCASSVGAGGPETQYFGPGTRLLVL.

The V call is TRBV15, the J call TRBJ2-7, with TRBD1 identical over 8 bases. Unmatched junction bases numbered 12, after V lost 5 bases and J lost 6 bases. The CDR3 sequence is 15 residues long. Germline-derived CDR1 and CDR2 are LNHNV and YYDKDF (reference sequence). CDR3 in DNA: TGTGCCACCAGCGGCCGGGACAGGTCCTCCCTCGAGCAGTACTTC. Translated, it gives CATSGRDRSSLEQYF.

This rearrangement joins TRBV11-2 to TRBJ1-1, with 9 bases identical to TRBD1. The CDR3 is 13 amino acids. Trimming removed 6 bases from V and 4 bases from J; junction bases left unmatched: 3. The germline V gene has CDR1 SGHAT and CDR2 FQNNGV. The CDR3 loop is CASRPTGGTEAFF. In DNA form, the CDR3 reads TGTGCCAGCAGGCCGACAGGGGGCACTGAAGCTTTCTTT.

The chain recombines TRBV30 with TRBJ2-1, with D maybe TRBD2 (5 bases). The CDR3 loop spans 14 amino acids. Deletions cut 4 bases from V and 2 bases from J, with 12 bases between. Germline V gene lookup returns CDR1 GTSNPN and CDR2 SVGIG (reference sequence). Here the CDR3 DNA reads TGTGCCTGGATGAGGGTCACTACCTACAATGAGCAGTTCTTC. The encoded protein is CAWMRVTTYNEQFF.

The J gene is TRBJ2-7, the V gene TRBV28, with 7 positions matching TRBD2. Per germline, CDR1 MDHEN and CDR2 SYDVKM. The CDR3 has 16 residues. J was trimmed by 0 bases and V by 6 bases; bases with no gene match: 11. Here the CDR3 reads CASRSGSSGNSYEQYF. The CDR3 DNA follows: TGTGCCAGCAGATCGGGTTCTAGCGGTAACTCCTACGAGCAGTACTTC.

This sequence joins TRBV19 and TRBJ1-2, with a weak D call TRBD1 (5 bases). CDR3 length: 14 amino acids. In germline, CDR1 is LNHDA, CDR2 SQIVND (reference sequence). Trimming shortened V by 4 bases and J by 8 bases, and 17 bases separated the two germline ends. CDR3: CASSTRPGVVGYTF. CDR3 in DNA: TGTGCCAGTAGTACGCGACCGGGGGTAGTGGGCTACACCTTC.

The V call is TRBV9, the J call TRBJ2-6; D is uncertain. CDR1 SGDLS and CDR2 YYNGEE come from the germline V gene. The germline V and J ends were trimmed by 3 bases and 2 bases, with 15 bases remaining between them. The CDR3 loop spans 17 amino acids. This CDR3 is CASSAALTKPGANVLTF. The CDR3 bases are TGTGCCAGCAGCGCCGCCCTCACTAAGCCTGGGGCCAACGTCCTGACTTTC. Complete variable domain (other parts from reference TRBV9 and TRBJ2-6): DSGVTQTPKHLITATGQRVTLRCSPRSGDLSVYWYQQSLDQGLQFLIQYYNGEERAKGNILERFSAQQFPDLHSELNLSSLELGDSALYFCASSAALTKPGANVLTFGAGSRLTVL.

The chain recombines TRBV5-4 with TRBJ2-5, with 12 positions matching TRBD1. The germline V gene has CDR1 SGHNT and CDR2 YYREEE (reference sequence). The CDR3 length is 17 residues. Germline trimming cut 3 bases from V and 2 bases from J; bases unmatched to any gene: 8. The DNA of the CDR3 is TGTGCCAGCAGCTCCCGGGACAGGGGGCGCGAGCAAGAGACCCAGTACTTC. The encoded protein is CASSSRDRGREQETQYF. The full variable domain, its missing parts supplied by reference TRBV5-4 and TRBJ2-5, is ETGVTQSPTHLIKTRGQQVTLRCSSQSGHNTVSWYQQALGQGPQFIFQYYREEENGRGNFPPRFSGLQFPNYSSELNVNALELDDSALYLCASSSRDRGREQETQYFGPGTRLLVL.